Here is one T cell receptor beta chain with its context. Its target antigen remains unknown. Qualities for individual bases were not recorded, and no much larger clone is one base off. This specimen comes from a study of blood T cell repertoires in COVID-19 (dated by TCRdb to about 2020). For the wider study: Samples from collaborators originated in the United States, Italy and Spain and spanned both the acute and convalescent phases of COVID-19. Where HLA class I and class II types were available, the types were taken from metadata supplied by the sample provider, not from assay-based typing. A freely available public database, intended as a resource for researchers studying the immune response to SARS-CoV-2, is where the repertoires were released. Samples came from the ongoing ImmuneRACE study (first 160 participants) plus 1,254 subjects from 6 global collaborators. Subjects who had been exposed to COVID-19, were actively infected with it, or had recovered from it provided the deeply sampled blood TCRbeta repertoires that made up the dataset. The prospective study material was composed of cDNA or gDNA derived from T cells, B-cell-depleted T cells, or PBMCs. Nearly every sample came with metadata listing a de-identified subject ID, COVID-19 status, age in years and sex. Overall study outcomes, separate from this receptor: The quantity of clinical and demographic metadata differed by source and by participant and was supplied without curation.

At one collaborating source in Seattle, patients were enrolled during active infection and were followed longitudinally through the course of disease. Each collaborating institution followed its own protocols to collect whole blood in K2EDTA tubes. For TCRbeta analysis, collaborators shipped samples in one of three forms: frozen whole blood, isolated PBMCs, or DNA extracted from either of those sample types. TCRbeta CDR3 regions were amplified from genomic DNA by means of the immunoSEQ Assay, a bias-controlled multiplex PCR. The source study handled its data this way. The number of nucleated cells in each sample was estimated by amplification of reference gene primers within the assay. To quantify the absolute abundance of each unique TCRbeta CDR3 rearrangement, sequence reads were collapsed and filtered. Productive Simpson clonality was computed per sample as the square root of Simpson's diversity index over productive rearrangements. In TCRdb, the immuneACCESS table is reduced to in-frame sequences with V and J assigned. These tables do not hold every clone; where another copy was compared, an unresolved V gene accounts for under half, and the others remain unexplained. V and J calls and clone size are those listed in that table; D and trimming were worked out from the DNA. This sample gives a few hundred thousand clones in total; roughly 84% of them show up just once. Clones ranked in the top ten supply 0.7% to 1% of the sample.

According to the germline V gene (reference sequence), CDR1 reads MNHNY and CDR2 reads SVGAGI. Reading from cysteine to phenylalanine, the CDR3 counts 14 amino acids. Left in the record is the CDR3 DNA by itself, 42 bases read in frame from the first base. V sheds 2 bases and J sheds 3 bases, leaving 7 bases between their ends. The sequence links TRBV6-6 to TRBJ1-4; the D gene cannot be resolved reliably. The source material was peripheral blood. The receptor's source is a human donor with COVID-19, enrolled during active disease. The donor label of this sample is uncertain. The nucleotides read TGTGCCAGCAGTTACGAGCGCTCTAATGAAAAACTGTTTTTT. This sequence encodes CASSYERSNEKLFF.